This TCR beta chain is from a study of OX40 agonist ivuxolimab in advanced cancers. Study in general: Partial responses were achieved by three patients: one hepatocellular carcinoma, two cutaneous melanoma.

Repertoires were generated with immunoSEQ multiplex PCR, while TCRdb's copy carries only in-frame clones and drops some. This table holds fewer than 70,000 clones, over 75% found once. Study-wide points: Clonal expansion by week 6 occurred in CD4+ and CD8+ blood T cells (at 0.1 to 3.0 mg/kg).

CDR3 length: 19 amino acids. CDR1 and CDR2 from the germline V gene are SGHVS and FQNEAQ. The V and J ends lost 3 bases and 1 base, in that order; junction bases with no gene match: 17. Exclusion of a patient followed from autoimmune disease history or systemic immunosuppression. On this clone: The antigen remains undetermined.

This TCR was sampled from an adult with an advanced solid tumor such as melanoma, head and neck, liver or kidney cancer. This material consisted of CD4+ or CD8+ T cells sorted from blood, taken in a trial of the OX40 agonist ivuxolimab. The J gene is TRBJ1-1, the V gene TRBV7-8, with 7 bases aligning to TRBD1. This chain's CDR3 is CASSFEDRFLGTENTEAFF. CDR3 coding DNA: TGTGCCAGCAGCTTTGAGGACCGATTCTTAGGGACAGAGAACACTGAAGCTTTCTTT.